What follows are 8 T cell receptor beta chains derived from one specimen sequenced in a study of blood T cell repertoires in COVID-19. Assay: immunoSEQ multiplex PCR; the TCRdb copy retains only in-frame clones and omits some. The data contain approximately 300,000 clones, approximately 83% of them seen just once; the ten biggest clones take up roughly 4%. Sequencing was performed on PBMCs or T cells enriched from blood (not recorded which). All receptors derive from a woman in her twenties or thirties who had recovered from COVID-19.

V usage is TRBV6-1 and J usage is TRBJ1-2, with D unresolved. CDR3 length: 13 residues. Germline lookup yields CDR1 MNHNS and CDR2 SASEGT. The V end was cut by 1 base, the J end by 5 bases, with 8 bases between. CDR3 amino acids: CASSEGEVYGYTF. CDR3 DNA sequence: TGTGCCAGCAGTGAAGGGGAGGTTTATGGCTACACCTTC.

V usage is TRBV28 and J usage is TRBJ1-2; D is undetermined. CDR3 length: 14 amino acids. V gave up 3 bases and J gave up 1 base, with 9 bases separating them. Germline lookup yields CDR1 MDHEN and CDR2 SYDVKM. The CDR3 coding sequence is TGTGCCAGCAGTTTGCCGCCTAGTAACTATGGCTACACCTTC. Its translation: CASSLPPSNYGYTF.

This clone showed up just a few times. This chain links TRBV18 with TRBJ1-1; tentatively, D is TRBD1 (5 bases). From germline, CDR1 is KGHSH and CDR2 LQKENI. The CDR3 consists of 16 residues. V was pared by 6 bases and J by 3 bases, with 20 bases between. CDR3 loop: CASSRFVIGVDTEAFF. In nucleotides, the CDR3 is TGTGCCAGCTCCCGCTTCGTTATAGGGGTGGACACTGAAGCTTTCTTT.

V is TRBV3-1 (or the pseudogene TRBV3-2) and J is TRBJ1-2; 9 bases are a match to TRBD1. After removal of 4 bases from V and 4 bases from J, the junction contained 10 bases not matched to a gene. The length of the CDR3 is 16 residues. Germline assignment: CDR1 LGHDT and CDR2 YNNKEL (reference sequence). DNA for the CDR3: TGTGCCAGCAGCCGTTGGACAGGGGAAATTTTCTATGGCTACACCTTC. Protein product: CASSRWTGEIFYGYTF.

In this sample, this clone turned up a few times. CDR3 DNA sequence: TGTGCCAGTAGTTCTAGCGCAGGTAGTGGAAAACTGTTTTTT. This gives the protein CASSSSAGSGKLFF. This chain joins TRBV19 and TRBJ1-4; D gene unclear. The CDR3 has 14 residues. The germline V gene encodes CDR1 LNHDA and CDR2 SQIVND (reference sequence). V lost 5 bases to trimming and J lost 10 bases, with 17 bases between them.

The rearrangement links TRBV3-1 (or the pseudogene TRBV3-2) to TRBJ2-7; D remains ambiguous. Germline CDR1 is LGHDT and CDR2 is YNNKEL (reference sequence). The CDR3 contains 12 residues. V was cut by 0 bases and J by 3 bases, with 3 bases left in between. The CDR3 spells CASSQDGYEQYF. CDR3 DNA sequence: TGTGCCAGCAGCCAAGACGGCTACGAGCAGTACTTC.

The chain carries TRBV11-3 and TRBJ2-1; maybe TRBD1 (6 bases). Germline CDR1 and CDR2: SGHNT and YENEEA. The CDR3 totals 14 residues. V was trimmed by 3 bases and J by 8 bases, leaving 14 bases between them. The CDR3, as DNA: TGTGCCAGCAGCTTCTACCAGGGGATGGATGAGCAGTTCTTC. Protein sequence: CASSFYQGMDEQFF.

The CDR3 loop is CASSQSKASYEQYF. For the CDR3, the DNA is TGCGCCAGCAGCCAAAGTAAAGCGTCCTACGAGCAGTACTTC. The chain uses TRBV4-1 and TRBJ2-7; D is ambiguous. V was trimmed by 2 bases and J by 1 base, leaving 9 bases between them. The germline V gene encodes CDR1 MGHRA and CDR2 YSYEKL. The CDR3 is 14 residues long.